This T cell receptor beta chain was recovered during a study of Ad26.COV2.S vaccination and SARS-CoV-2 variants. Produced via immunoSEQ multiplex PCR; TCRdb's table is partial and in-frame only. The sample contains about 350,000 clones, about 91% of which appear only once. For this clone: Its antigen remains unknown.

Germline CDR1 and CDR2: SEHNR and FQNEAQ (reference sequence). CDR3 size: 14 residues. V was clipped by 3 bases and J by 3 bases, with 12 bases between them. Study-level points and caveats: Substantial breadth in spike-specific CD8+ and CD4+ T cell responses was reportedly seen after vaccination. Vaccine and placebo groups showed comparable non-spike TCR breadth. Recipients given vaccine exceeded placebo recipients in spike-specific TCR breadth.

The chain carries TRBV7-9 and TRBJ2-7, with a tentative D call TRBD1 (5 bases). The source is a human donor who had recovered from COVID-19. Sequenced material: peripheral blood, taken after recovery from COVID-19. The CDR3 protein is CASSFADTVYEQYF. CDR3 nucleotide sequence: TGTGCCAGCAGCTTCGCGGACACAGTCTACGAGCAGTACTTC.